The TCR beta chain under discussion was sequenced for a study of blood T cell repertoires in COVID-19. The wider study: Whether acute or convalescent, the COVID-19 samples came from the United States, Italy and Spain.

Generated by immunoSEQ multiplex PCR, the TCRdb table keeps only in-frame clones and is missing some. The sample holds approximately 470,000 clones, around 87% seen once. The CDR3 covers 15 residues. J lost 5 bases, V lost 6 bases, and 9 bases had no gene match. Germline assignment: CDR1 MNHEY and CDR2 SVGAGI. This rearrangement joins TRBV6-5 to TRBJ2-7; 11 nucleotides match TRBD2. The receptor's source is a woman aged 18-30 years who had recovered from COVID-19. The sequencing input was PBMCs or T cells enriched from blood (not recorded which). The CDR3 loop is CASSDTSGGFHEQYF. The CDR3 DNA follows: TGTGCCAGCAGCGACACTAGCGGGGGTTTCCACGAGCAGTACTTC.